Listed below are T cell receptor beta chains from one sample, sequenced in a study of cytomegalovirus exposure and HLA in healthy donors. The data were produced by immunoSEQ multiplex PCR, yet TCRdb's version contains in-frame clones alone and is incomplete. Here the sample spans 130,000 to 150,000 clones, approximately 93% being singletons. Sample: PBMCs. These receptors all come from a man aged 18 to 35 in good health and CMV-seronegative. The CDR3 runs from the conserved cysteine through the conserved F or W. Each record gives: J gene, clone size, D gene, V gene, CDR3 protein, CDR3 DNA. D genes are given only for firm matches. A clone size is listed for some rows: how often the clone was seen (once, few, many), or a class if it is expanded.

J: TRBJ1-4; size: .; D: TRBD1; V: TRBV13; CDR3: CASSSRGKGDPKLFF; DNA: TGTGCCAGCAGCTCCAGGGGGAAAGGAGACCCAAAACTGTTTTTT
J: TRBJ1-1; size: .; D: TRBD1; V: TRBV6-1; CDR3: CASSPPKTGTEAFF; DNA: TGTGCCAGCAGTCCCCCCAAGACAGGGACTGAAGCTTTCTTT
J: TRBJ1-4; size: .; D: .; V: TRBV27; CDR3: CASSQGLNEKLFF; DNA: TGTGCCAGCAGTCAGGGACTTAATGAAAAACTGTTTTTT
J: TRBJ2-3; size: .; D: .; V: TRBV5-1; CDR3: CASRRSDTDTQYF; DNA: TGCGCCAGCAGGAGGAGCGACACAGATACGCAGTATTTT
J: TRBJ1-2; size: .; D: TRBD1; V: TRBV30; CDR3: CAWSVVGTGAGNYGYTF; DNA: TGTGCCTGGAGTGTAGTTGGGACAGGGGCTGGAAACTATGGCTACACCTTC
J: TRBJ1-5; size: .; D: TRBD1; V: TRBV9; CDR3: CASSVGTESNQPQHF; DNA: TGTGCCAGCAGCGTTGGGACAGAGTCCAATCAGCCCCAGCATTTT
J: TRBJ1-1; size: .; D: .; V: TRBV27; CDR3: CASSLISGNTEAFF; DNA: TGTGCCAGCAGTTTAATCTCCGGGAACACTGAAGCTTTCTTT
J: TRBJ2-5; size: .; D: TRBD2; V: TRBV9; CDR3: CASSVAETSGQETQYF; DNA: TGTGCCAGCAGCGTAGCTGAGACTAGCGGACAAGAGACCCAGTACTTC
J: TRBJ2-3; size: once; D: TRBD1; V: TRBV7-9; CDR3: CASSFGTGSDTQYF; DNA: TGTGCCAGCAGCTTCGGGACAGGATCAGATACGCAGTATTTT
J: TRBJ2-7; size: .; D: .; V: TRBV6-4; CDR3: CASSVPSEDEQYF; DNA: TGTGCCAGCAGTGTTCCTAGCGAGGACGAGCAGTACTTC
J: TRBJ1-3; size: .; D: .; V: TRBV12-5; CDR3: CASGFRTGNSGNTIYF; DNA: TGTGCTAGTGGTTTTCGGACGGGGAACTCTGGAAACACCATATATTTT
J: TRBJ1-2; size: .; D: TRBD1; V: TRBV6-6; CDR3: CASSYSIDRGLGYTF; DNA: TGTGCCAGCAGTTACTCGATCGACAGGGGGCTTGGCTACACCTTC
J: TRBJ2-4; size: .; D: .; V: TRBV5-4; CDR3: CASSLKGRENIQYF; DNA: TGTGCCAGCAGCTTGAAAGGCAGGGAAAACATTCAGTACTTC
J: TRBJ2-3; size: .; D: .; V: TRBV7-2; CDR3: CASSLASPGTDTQYF; DNA: TGTGCCAGCAGCTTAGCATCCCCTGGCACAGATACGCAGTATTTT
J: TRBJ1-2; size: .; D: .; V: TRBV5-1; CDR3: CASRSGNYGYTF; DNA: TGCGCCAGCAGATCAGGAAACTATGGCTACACCTTC
J: TRBJ2-1; size: .; D: .; V: TRBV4-3; CDR3: CASSQDSSSYRVEQFF; DNA: TGCGCCAGCAGCCAAGATAGTTCCAGTTACAGAGTTGAGCAGTTCTTC
J: TRBJ1-1; size: once; D: .; V: TRBV7-9; CDR3: CASSSDSNTEAFF; DNA: TGTGCCAGCAGCTCCGACAGTAACACTGAAGCTTTCTTT
J: TRBJ1-5; size: .; D: .; V: TRBV7-8; CDR3: CASTSRRGNQPQHF; DNA: TGTGCCAGCACCTCCCGAAGGGGGAATCAGCCCCAGCATTTT
J: TRBJ2-1; size: few; D: TRBD1; V: TRBV5-1; CDR3: CASSWGQGNEQFF; DNA: TGCGCCAGCAGCTGGGGACAGGGCAATGAGCAGTTCTTC
J: TRBJ1-2; size: once; D: .; V: TRBV19; CDR3: CASSKKEGVFYGYTF; DNA: TGTGCCAGTAGTAAGAAGGAAGGAGTCTTCTATGGCTACACCTTC
J: TRBJ1-1; size: .; D: TRBD1; V: TRBV27; CDR3: CASRQGTEAFF; DNA: TGTGCCAGCAGACAGGGGACTGAAGCTTTCTTT
J: TRBJ2-1; size: .; D: .; V: TRBV7-3; CDR3: CASSLRGKSSYNEQFF; DNA: TGTGCCAGCAGCTTACGAGGCAAAAGCTCCTACAATGAGCAGTTCTTC
J: TRBJ2-7; size: .; D: TRBD1; V: TRBV27; CDR3: CATTGTGTGEQYF; DNA: TGTGCCACTACCGGGACAGGGACAGGCGAGCAGTACTTC
J: TRBJ1-1; size: .; D: TRBD1; V: TRBV13; CDR3: CASSSGTGGRRTEAFF; DNA: TGTGCCAGCAGCTCCGGGACAGGGGGACGCCGGACTGAAGCTTTCTTT
J: TRBJ2-7; size: .; D: TRBD1; V: TRBV20-1; CDR3: CSAGQGEQYF; DNA: TGCAGTGCGGGACAGGGCGAGCAGTACTTC
J: TRBJ2-1; size: .; D: TRBD2; V: TRBV9; CDR3: CASSERGGLAANNEQFF; DNA: TGTGCCAGCAGCGAAAGAGGGGGACTAGCGGCCAACAATGAGCAGTTCTTC
J: TRBJ2-1; size: .; D: .; V: TRBV7-6; CDR3: CASSLVSSAETGGTSEFF; DNA: TGTGCCAGCAGCTTAGTCTCTTCTGCGGAGACAGGGGGGACTAGTGAGTTCTTC
J: TRBJ2-1; size: .; D: .; V: TRBV7-2; CDR3: CASTRAGRSYNEQFF; DNA: TGTGCCAGCACGCGAGCGGGCCGCTCCTACAATGAGCAGTTCTTC
J: TRBJ2-1; size: .; D: .; V: TRBV6-5; CDR3: CASSQPGVGPGEQFF; DNA: TGTGCCAGCAGCCAACCGGGAGTAGGCCCCGGTGAGCAGTTCTTC
J: TRBJ1-2; size: .; D: .; V: TRBV6-1; CDR3: CASAVFYGYTF; DNA: TGTGCCAGCGCGGTGTTCTATGGCTACACCTTC
J: TRBJ2-1; size: .; D: TRBD2; V: TRBV13; CDR3: CASSGLAGVSYNEQFF; DNA: TGTGCCAGCAGCGGACTAGCGGGGGTTTCCTACAATGAGCAGTTCTTC
J: TRBJ1-5; size: few; D: TRBD1; V: TRBV30; CDR3: CAWGPGQGWQPQHF; DNA: TGTGCCTGGGGGCCGGGACAGGGGTGGCAGCCCCAGCATTTT
J: TRBJ2-6; size: .; D: .; V: TRBV7-8; CDR3: CASSPGWSGANVLTF; DNA: TGTGCCAGCAGCCCAGGGTGGTCGGGGGCCAACGTCCTGACTTTC
J: TRBJ2-7; size: .; D: TRBD2; V: TRBV6-1; CDR3: CASSRGLAYEQYF; DNA: TGTGCCAGCAGTAGGGGACTAGCCTACGAGCAGTACTTC
J: TRBJ2-1; size: .; D: .; V: TRBV5-4; CDR3: CASSLVGGSYNEQFF; DNA: TGTGCCAGCAGCTTGGTGGGGGGTTCCTACAATGAGCAGTTCTTC
J: TRBJ2-2; size: .; D: TRBD1; V: TRBV27; CDR3: CASSLSGGTGATGELFF; DNA: TGTGCCAGCAGTTTATCCGGCGGGACAGGAGCCACCGGGGAGCTGTTTTTT
J: TRBJ1-2; size: .; D: .; V: TRBV30; CDR3: CAWSGAGYTF; DNA: TGTGCCTGGAGTGGGGCGGGCTACACCTTC
J: TRBJ2-2; size: once; D: .; V: TRBV19; CDR3: CASSRRDTGELFF; DNA: TGTGCCAGTAGCCGGAGGGACACCGGGGAGCTGTTTTTT
J: TRBJ2-7; size: .; D: TRBD1; V: TRBV7-8; CDR3: CASSVQKRGLNEQYF; DNA: TGTGCCAGCAGCGTCCAGAAGAGGGGGCTCAACGAGCAGTACTTC
J: TRBJ2-5; size: .; D: TRBD2; V: TRBV7-9; CDR3: CASSTSLAGEPLETQYF; DNA: TGTGCCAGCAGCACTTCCCTGGCGGGGGAACCCTTGGAGACCCAGTACTTC
J: TRBJ1-1; size: .; D: .; V: TRBV10-3; CDR3: CAIRDSMNTEAFF; DNA: TGTGCCATCAGGGACAGTATGAACACTGAAGCTTTCTTT
J: TRBJ2-3; size: .; D: TRBD2; V: TRBV7-9; CDR3: CASSNKAGGRTDTQYF; DNA: TGTGCCAGCAGCAACAAAGCGGGGGGGCGGACAGATACGCAGTATTTT
J: TRBJ2-7; size: .; D: TRBD2; V: TRBV5-1; CDR3: CASSLGTSGAHYEQYF; DNA: TGCGCCAGCAGCTTGGGGACTAGCGGGGCGCACTACGAGCAGTACTTC
J: TRBJ1-4; size: .; D: .; V: TRBV6-6; CDR3: CASNRLGRSEKLFF; DNA: TGTGCCAGCAACCGTCTCGGTCGAAGCGAAAAACTGTTTTTT
J: TRBJ1-5; size: .; D: TRBD1; V: TRBV5-1; CDR3: CASSATGDQPQHF; DNA: TGCGCCAGCAGCGCCACAGGGGACCAGCCCCAGCATTTT
J: TRBJ1-5; size: .; D: .; V: TRBV7-9; CDR3: CASSFQNQPQHF; DNA: TGTGCCAGCAGCTTTCAGAATCAGCCCCAGCATTTT
J: TRBJ2-1; size: once; D: .; V: TRBV10-3; CDR3: CAIRLTGNEQFF; DNA: TGTGCCATCAGGTTAACAGGGAATGAGCAGTTCTTC
J: TRBJ1-3; size: .; D: .; V: TRBV13; CDR3: CASTSGGLGMGNTIYF; DNA: TGTGCCAGTACAAGCGGTGGGTTAGGGATGGGAAACACCATATATTTT
J: TRBJ2-3; size: .; D: .; V: TRBV30; CDR3: CAGAGISGTDTQYF; DNA: TGTGCCGGGGCGGGGATTTCCGGCACAGATACGCAGTATTTT
J: TRBJ1-2; size: .; D: .; V: TRBV6-6; CDR3: CASKVGSSNYGYTF; DNA: TGTGCCAGCAAGGTGGGCAGCTCTAACTATGGCTACACCTTC
J: TRBJ1-2; size: .; D: .; V: TRBV4-2; CDR3: CASSQITNEFGYTF; DNA: TGTGCCAGCAGCCAGATAACGAACGAGTTTGGCTACACCTTC
J: TRBJ2-1; size: .; D: TRBD2; V: TRBV27; CDR3: CASMREGRGEQFF; DNA: TGTGCCAGCATGCGGGAGGGCCGCGGTGAGCAGTTCTTC
J: TRBJ2-2; size: .; D: TRBD2; V: TRBV2; CDR3: CASSALAGPNTGELFF; DNA: TGTGCCAGCAGCGCCTTAGCGGGACCAAACACCGGGGAGCTGTTTTTT
J: TRBJ2-3; size: once; D: .; V: TRBV5-5; CDR3: CASSFNRGTDTQYF; DNA: TGTGCCAGCAGCTTTAACAGGGGCACAGATACGCAGTATTTT
J: TRBJ1-1; size: .; D: .; V: TRBV11-2; CDR3: CASGFDSVGTEAFF; DNA: TGTGCCAGCGGATTTGACTCGGTGGGCACTGAAGCTTTCTTT